This TCR beta chain derives from a study of human T cells and chemical hapten exposure. At the level of the study: Weekly administration of diphenylcyclopropenone to the scalp of patients continued throughout the roughly 26-week study. The study patch tested 0.01% DPC on the upper back and read results at 6 days.

This clonotype has a count of ten or more. Its specificity is not known. In the original processing: Per sample, the median was roughly 96,000 TCRs, with values from about 24,000 to 680,000. TCRdb reprocessed the RACE reads via MiXCR and lists one record per CDR3 protein. TCRdb, not the original authors, processed these V and J calls. The table records tens of thousands of distinct CDR3 sequences, 9.5% to 15% of them present only once. General study points: Expanded TCRs produced significantly more large CDR3 similarity clusters than controls did.

V lost 0 bases to trimming and J lost 0 bases, with 10 bases between them. The germline gives CDR1 SGHNT, CDR2 YYREEE (reference sequence). This CDR3 region has 16 residues. Time point indicated: patch test 3, about 24 weeks after DPC sensitization. Treatment in this sample: therapeutic diphenylcyclopropenone sensitization with weekly scalp DPC. This TCR was sampled from a young man with alopecia areata. Some clones in this sample may be carry-over from other donors' samples. The sample in question was whole blood, obtained in connection with sensitization to the hapten diphenylcyclopropenone (DPC). The chain has TRBV5-4 and TRBJ2-1; TRBD2 might be the D (6 bases). CDR3 loop: CASSLGRGNSYNEQFF. In nucleotides, the CDR3 is TGTGCCAGCAGCTTGGGGCGGGGCAACTCCTACAATGAGCAGTTCTTC.